One and the same sample provided the 14 T cell receptor beta chains below, sequenced in a study of shared clonotypes between healthy human individuals. Libraries were prepared by immunoSEQ multiplex PCR; TCRdb keeps only in-frame clonotypes and omits some of them. The table records roughly 76,000 clones, about 61% of them present only once. The sequencing input was memory CD8+ T cells sorted from blood. Subset meaning: CD45RO+ cells pooled with CCR7-negative TemRA cells. These receptor sequences come from a man aged 30-40 years in good health.

The chain joins TRBV5-5 to TRBJ1-1, with D hard to call. The CDR3 spans 13 residues. The germline CDR1 and CDR2 sequences are SGHKS and YYEKEE (reference sequence). The V end was cut by 4 bases, the J end by 6 bases, with 13 bases between. The chain's CDR3 is CASSLPVSSEAFF. The CDR3 DNA sequence: TGTGCCAGCAGCCTCCCGGTATCTTCTGAAGCTTTCTTT.

This chain links TRBV11-2 with TRBJ2-1, with 9 positions matching TRBD2. The CDR3 has 18 residues. Germline CDR1 SGHAT, CDR2 FQNNGV. Trimming at V came to 0 bases and at J to 3 bases, leaving 9 bases not matched to a gene. CDR3 amino acids: CASSLEGVAGVFYNEQFF. CDR3 bases: TGTGCCAGCAGCTTAGAAGGGGTAGCGGGAGTCTTCTACAATGAGCAGTTCTTC.

The rearrangement joins TRBV18 to TRBJ1-1; D may be TRBD1 (5 bases). Trimming shortened V by 2 bases and J by 5 bases, and 24 bases separated the two germline ends. CDR1 KGHSH and CDR2 LQKENI come from the germline V gene. The CDR3 has 18 amino acids. The CDR3 loop reads CASSPMRVSDISGTEAFF. CDR3 bases: TGTGCCAGCTCACCAATGAGGGTATCGGACATTTCTGGGACTGAAGCTTTCTTT.

The J gene is TRBJ1-2, the V gene TRBV9, with TRBD1 matching 10 bases. Germline CDR1 is SGDLS and CDR2 is YYNGEE. V dropped 0 bases and J dropped 0; count of bases not matched to a gene: 8. This CDR3 contains 18 residues. The CDR3 coding sequence is TGTGCCAGCAGCGTAGTGGCCGGGACAGGGGCTCCTAACTATGGCTACACCTTC. Translation: CASSVVAGTGAPNYGYTF.

V and J are TRBV10-3 and TRBJ2-5; possible D gene TRBD2, 6 bases. The germline V and J ends were trimmed by 6 bases and 2 bases, with 10 bases remaining between them. The CDR3 is made up of 13 amino acids. Germline assignment: CDR1 ENHRY and CDR2 SYGVKD. The CDR3 sequence: CAIRGDWQETQYF. The CDR3 nucleotides read TGTGCCATCAGGGGGGACTGGCAAGAGACCCAGTACTTC.

The CDR3 DNA follows: TGTGCCAGCTCACCCCTACGGGATAGAACAGATACGCAGTATTTT. Protein product: CASSPLRDRTDTQYF. This chain connects TRBV18 to TRBJ2-3; D is possibly TRBD2 (5 bases). This CDR3 contains 15 residues. Germline V CDR1 and CDR2: KGHSH, LQKENI. With 3 bases removed from V and 3 bases from J, the gap between germline ends came to 13 bases. Variable domain in full (rest from reference TRBV18 and TRBJ2-3): NAGVMQNPRHLVRRRGQEARLRCSPMKGHSHVYWYRQLPEEGLKFMVYLQKENIIDESGMPKERFSAEFPKEGPSILRIQQVVRGDSAAYFCASSPLRDRTDTQYFGPGTRLTVL.

The chain employs TRBV25-1 and TRBJ2-6, with TRBD2 as a possible D gene (5 bases). Germline V lookup: CDR1 MGHDK, CDR2 SYGVNS. Trimming removed 3 bases from V and 2 bases from J, with 11 bases in between. The CDR3 has 16 amino acids. The CDR3 loop is CASSDRSVTGANVLTF. The CDR3 region has the DNA TGTGCCAGCAGTGATCGTAGCGTGACTGGGGCCAACGTCCTGACTTTC.

Here the CDR3 reads CASSLHGPSVDYEQYF. The CDR3 DNA sequence: TGTGCCAGCAGTTTACACGGTCCCTCGGTAGACTACGAGCAGTACTTC. The V call is TRBV28, the J call TRBJ2-7, with D unclear. V lost 2 bases, J lost 3 bases, and 17 bases lay in between. From germline, CDR1 is MDHEN and CDR2 SYDVKM. This CDR3 spans 16 amino acids.

The chain combines TRBV28 with TRBJ2-1, with 8 bases aligning to TRBD1. The trim removed 6 bases at V and 3 bases at J, leaving 10 bases unmatched. The length of the CDR3 is 16 residues. Germline V gives CDR1 MDHEN, CDR2 SYDVKM. The CDR3 is CASSSLGTGLYNEQFF. In nucleotides, the CDR3 is TGTGCCAGCAGCTCTCTAGGGACAGGCCTCTACAATGAGCAGTTCTTC.

With regard to this clone: Other DNA sequences within the sample encode an identical CDR3. The V gene is TRBV6-6, the J gene TRBJ2-7, with a possible D match to TRBD2 (7 bases). Per the germline V gene, CDR1 is MNHNY and CDR2 is SVGAGI (reference sequence). The CDR3 runs to 16 residues. Trimming shortened V by 0 bases and J by 0 bases, and 12 bases separated the two germline ends. The CDR3 region is CASSYSGGTSSYEQYF. The CDR3 nucleotides are TGTGCCAGCAGTTACTCCGGGGGGACAAGCTCCTACGAGCAGTACTTC.

This chain links TRBV6-1 with TRBJ2-1, with D uncertain. In germline, CDR1 is MNHNS, CDR2 SASEGT. The V end lost 3 bases, the J end lost 8 bases, and 11 bases lay between the germline ends. This CDR3 is built from 13 residues. CDR3: CASSEIGWDEQFF. CDR3 sequence (DNA): TGTGCCAGCAGTGAGATAGGTTGGGATGAGCAGTTCTTC.

The gene calls are TRBV7-9 and TRBJ2-2; 8 bases are shared with TRBD1. After removal of 4 bases from V and 2 bases from J, the junction contained 9 bases not matched to a gene. The CDR3 is 17 amino acids. Germline assignment: CDR1 SEHNR and CDR2 FQNEAQ (reference sequence). The CDR3 sequence: CASSSHWTGLNTGELFF. The CDR3 bases are TGTGCCAGCAGCTCCCACTGGACAGGGCTTAACACCGGGGAGCTGTTTTTT. Full variable domain (missing parts from reference TRBV7-9 and TRBJ2-2): DTGVSQNPRHKITKRGQNVTFRCDPISEHNRLYWYRQTLGQGPEFLTYFQNEAQLEKSRLLSDRFSAERPKGSFSTLEIQRTEQGDSAMYLCASSSHWTGLNTGELFFGEGSRLTVL.

The chain has TRBV27 and TRBJ2-3; 10 bases line up with TRBD2. Germline V CDR1 and CDR2: MNHEY, SMNVEV (reference sequence). The CDR3 is 15 residues long. J was trimmed by 2 bases and V by 5 bases; bases with no gene match: 4. CDR3 nucleotide sequence: TGTGCCAGCAGTATGCTAGCGGGAGACACAGATACGCAGTATTTT. Protein: CASSMLAGDTDTQYF.

This chain links TRBV15 with TRBJ2-7, with unresolved D. The germline V gene encodes CDR1 LNHNV and CDR2 YYDKDF (reference sequence). This CDR3 region has 15 residues. Trimming removed 0 bases at V and 1 base at J, with 10 bases between. In DNA form, the CDR3 reads TGTGCCACCAGCAGAGAGATTGCTCCTTCCTACGAGCAGTACTTC. Its translation: CATSREIAPSYEQYF.